The rows below give T cell receptor beta chains drawn from one sample of a study of T cell repertoires in enteric fever. TCRdb reprocessed the reads with MiXCR, giving one entry per CDR3 protein. The sample includes some 1,500 distinct CDR3 sequences, 35% of them seen just once. The sequencing input was CCR7- CD38- CD4+ T cells from PBMCs. The receptor set was obtained from a human donor with Salmonella enteric fever, either typhoid or paratyphoid (not recorded which). Both conserved end residues are part of each CDR3. A D gene is named only where the DNA matches it firmly. The listing skips clone size in some rows; elsewhere it reads once, few, many or a size class.

V gene	J gene	D gene	clone size	CDR3 protein	CDR3 DNA
TRBV7-9	TRBJ2-7	NA	NA	CASSLVSGTSYYEQYF	TGTGCCAGCAGCTTAGTTTCCGGGACATCCTACTACGAGCAGTACTTC
TRBV9	TRBJ2-3	NA	few	CASSVIGQSTDTQYF	TGTGCCAGCAGCGTTATCGGACAGAGCACAGATACGCAGTATTTT
TRBV5-1	TRBJ2-2	NA	NA	CASRSYTGTNTGELFF	TGCGCCAGCAGGTCATATACAGGCACGAACACCGGGGAGCTGTTTTTT
TRBV11-1	TRBJ2-7	TRBD2	few	CASSSSGLVSYEQYF	TGTGCCAGCAGCTCTTCCGGACTAGTGAGCTACGAGCAGTACTTC
TRBV16	TRBJ2-1	TRBD2	medium-sized	CASSQSGLAASYNEQFF	TGTGCCAGCAGCCAATCGGGTCTAGCGGCCTCCTACAATGAGCAGTTCTTC
TRBV5-1	TRBJ2-1	TRBD2	NA	CASSLDGRALVYNEQFF	TGCGCCAGCAGCTTGGACGGGAGGGCCCTCGTCTACAATGAGCAGTTCTTC
TRBV5-1	TRBJ2-1	TRBD2	medium-sized	CASSLFPGGHNEQFF	TGCGCCAGCAGCTTGTTCCCGGGAGGGCACAATGAGCAGTTCTTC
TRBV7-9	TRBJ2-1	NA	NA	CASSLVSGSYNEQFF	TGTGCCAGCAGCTTAGTATCCGGAAGTTACAATGAGCAGTTCTTC
TRBV13	TRBJ2-1	TRBD1	large	CASQRTGSMNEQFF	TGTGCCAGCCAAAGGACAGGGAGTATGAATGAGCAGTTCTTC
TRBV5-1	TRBJ2-1	NA	few	CASSLERLSSYNEQFF	TGCGCCAGCAGCTTGGAACGGCTTAGCTCCTACAATGAGCAGTTCTTC
TRBV5-1	TRBJ2-7	TRBD2	medium-sized	CASRTASGSFDEQYF	TGCGCCAGCAGGACCGCTAGCGGGAGTTTCGACGAGCAGTACTTC